This T cell receptor beta chain was retrieved from a study of T cell repertoires in cytomegalovirus infection. Study in general: CMV infection and matching HLA type were both indicated by public TCR beta signatures.

Germline values: CDR1 MNHEY, CDR2 SVGAGI. CDR3 length equals 16 residues. J gave up 2 bases and V 2 bases, and 5 bases lay outside the gene matches. Using its own MiXCR run on the reads, TCRdb lists one record per CDR3 protein. The table shows 20,000 to 30,000 distinct CDR3 sequences, with approximately 22% occurring only once. As regards this clonotype: Its target is not known.

Points from the study as a whole: Carriage of CMV together with the relevant HLA was identifiable through cumulative public TCR beta family frequency.

The specimen comprised CD8+ T cells from cultured PBMCs, sampled from culture after CMV antigen stimulation. J is TRBJ1-5 and V is TRBV6-5, with 8 positions matching TRBD1. This TCR derives from a human donor in good health (CMV status not recorded). Some clones in this sample may be carry-over from other donors' samples. CDR3 nucleotide sequence: TGTGCCAGCAGTTACCAACCGGGACAGGGCAATCAGCCCCAGCATTTT. Amino acids: CASSYQPGQGNQPQHF.